Below, 7 T cell receptor beta chains from the same sample are listed, as sequenced in a study of cytomegalovirus exposure and HLA in healthy donors. It was with 60 Vbeta and 13 Jbeta primers that the PCR ran. The assay was immunoSEQ multiplex PCR, and TCRdb's table has in-frame clones only and misses some. The sample includes roughly 110,000 clones, around 72% of them seen just once. The sample consisted of PBMCs. Receptors originate from a woman between 40 and 55 years old in good health and CMV-seropositive.

The genes are TRBV5-6 and TRBJ1-4; D unclear. V shed 4 bases and J shed 2 bases, with 6 bases lying between them. The CDR3 consists of 13 residues. The germline CDR1 and CDR2 sequences are SGHDT and YYEEEE. The CDR3: CASSLETNEKLFF. Here the CDR3 DNA reads TGTGCCAGCAGCCTAGAGACTAATGAAAAACTGTTTTTT.

This sequence joins TRBV28 and TRBJ2-1; TRBD2 matches 8 bases. CDR3 size: 17 residues. Germline V lookup: CDR1 MDHEN, CDR2 SYDVKM. Trimming took 3 bases from V and 3 from J; bases not matched to a gene: 10. CDR3 residues: CASSLHFSGEDYNEQFF. In nucleotides, the CDR3 is TGTGCCAGCAGTTTGCACTTTAGCGGGGAGGACTACAATGAGCAGTTCTTC.

This chain uses TRBV7-3 with TRBJ2-3; D might be TRBD2 (5 bases). Trimming removed 1 base at V and 2 bases at J, with 10 bases between. Germline V lookup: CDR1 SGHTA, CDR2 FQGTGA. The CDR3 covers 15 residues. CDR3 residues: CASSLKSGNTDTQYF. DNA for the CDR3: TGTGCCAGCAGCTTAAAAAGCGGAAACACAGATACGCAGTATTTT.

In nucleotides, the CDR3 is TGCGCCAGCAGCCTAGGACAGCCACAAGAGACCCAGTACTTC. Encoded protein: CASSLGQPQETQYF. The genes are TRBV5-1 and TRBJ2-5; TRBD1 might be the D (6 bases). Germline lookup yields CDR1 SGHRS and CDR2 YFSETQ. Between the trimmed V and J ends, which lost 4 bases and 2 bases, there was a span of 12 bases. This CDR3 contains 14 residues.

CDR3: CASRTRSTFF. The CDR3 region has the DNA TGTGCCAGCAGGACAAGGTCGACTTTCTTT. This chain links TRBV6-6 with TRBJ1-1; D gene unclear. The V and J ends lost 6 bases and 12 bases respectively, with 11 bases between them. The CDR3 has 10 amino acids. The germline CDR1 and CDR2 sequences are MNHNY and SVGAGI (reference sequence).

The chain employs TRBV4-2 and TRBJ2-7; possible D gene TRBD2, 6 bases. The CDR3 length is 15 residues. Per germline, CDR1 LGHNA and CDR2 YNFKEQ. V was clipped by 3 bases and J by 3 bases, with 15 bases between them. The DNA for the CDR3 is TGTGCCAGCAGCCAGGCGGACGGGGGAGACTACGAGCAGTACTTC. Translated, it gives CASSQADGGDYEQYF.

The chain joins TRBV7-2 to TRBJ2-7; 10 bases align to TRBD1. Germline V gene lookup returns CDR1 SGHTA and CDR2 FQGNSA. The ends lost 4 bases at V and 3 bases at J; junction bases unmatched: 3. This CDR3 is built from 14 residues. The CDR3: CASSSGTGDYEQYF. The DNA for the CDR3 is TGTGCCAGCAGCTCAGGGACAGGGGACTACGAGCAGTACTTC.